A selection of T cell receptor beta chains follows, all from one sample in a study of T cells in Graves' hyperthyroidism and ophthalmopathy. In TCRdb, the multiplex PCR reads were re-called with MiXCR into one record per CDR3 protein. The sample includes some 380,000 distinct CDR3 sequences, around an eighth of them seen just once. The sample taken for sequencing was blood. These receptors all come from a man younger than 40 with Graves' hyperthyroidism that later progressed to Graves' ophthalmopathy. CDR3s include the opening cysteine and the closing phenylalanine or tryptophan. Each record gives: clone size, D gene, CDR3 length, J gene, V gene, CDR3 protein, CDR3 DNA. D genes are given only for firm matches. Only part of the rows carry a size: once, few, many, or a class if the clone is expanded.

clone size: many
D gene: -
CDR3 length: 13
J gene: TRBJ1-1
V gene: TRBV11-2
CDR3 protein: CASSLAGGGYAFF
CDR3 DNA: TGTGCCAGCAGCTTAGCTGGGGGCGGATACGCTTTCTTT

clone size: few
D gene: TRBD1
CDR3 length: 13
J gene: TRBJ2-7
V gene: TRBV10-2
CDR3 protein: CASHGTGFREQYF
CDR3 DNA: TGCGCCAGTCACGGGACAGGGTTTCGCGAGCAGTACTTC

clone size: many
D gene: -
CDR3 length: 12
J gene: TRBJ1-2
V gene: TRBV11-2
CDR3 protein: CASRDSTYGYTF
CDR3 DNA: TGTGCCAGCAGAGACAGTACCTATGGCTACACCTTC

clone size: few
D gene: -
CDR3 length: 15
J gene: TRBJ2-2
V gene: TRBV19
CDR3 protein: CASSFYGMTTGELFF
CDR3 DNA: TGTGCCAGTAGTTTCTACGGAATGACCACCGGGGAGCTGTTTTTT

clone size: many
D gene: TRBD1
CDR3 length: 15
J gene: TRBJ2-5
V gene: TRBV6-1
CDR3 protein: CASSSKGRTGETQYF
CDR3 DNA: TGTGCCAGCAGTTCAAAGGGGAGGACAGGGGAGACCCAGTACTTC

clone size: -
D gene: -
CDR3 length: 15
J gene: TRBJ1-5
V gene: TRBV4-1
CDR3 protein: CASSQEVGTNQPQHF
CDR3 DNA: TGCGCCAGCAGCCAGGAGGTGGGGACCAATCAGCCCCAGCATTTT

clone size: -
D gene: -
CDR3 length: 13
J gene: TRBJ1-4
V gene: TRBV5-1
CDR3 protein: CASSVWADEKLFF
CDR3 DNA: TGCGCCAGCTCCGTTTGGGCAGATGAAAAACTGTTTTTT

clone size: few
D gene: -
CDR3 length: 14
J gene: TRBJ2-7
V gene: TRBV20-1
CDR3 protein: CSARGLLASYEQYF
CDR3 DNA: TGCAGTGCTAGAGGACTTTTAGCCTCCTACGAGCAGTACTTC

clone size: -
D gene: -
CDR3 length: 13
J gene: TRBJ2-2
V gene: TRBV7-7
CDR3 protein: CASSPQWTGELFF
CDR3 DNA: TGTGCTAGCAGTCCCCAATGGACCGGGGAGCTGTTTTTT

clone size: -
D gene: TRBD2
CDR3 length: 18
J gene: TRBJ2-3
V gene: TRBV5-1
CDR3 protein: CASSFRLAGGPGPDTQYF
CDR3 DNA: TGTGCCAGCAGCTTTAGACTAGCGGGGGGCCCCGGACCAGATACGCAGTATTTT

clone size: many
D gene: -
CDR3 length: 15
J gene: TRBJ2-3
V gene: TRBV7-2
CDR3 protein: CASSIQHSSTDTQYF
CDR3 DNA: TGTGCCAGCAGCATACAGCATTCTAGCACAGATACGCAGTATTTT

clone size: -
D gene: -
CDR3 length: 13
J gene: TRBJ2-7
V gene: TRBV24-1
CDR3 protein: CATSDWDGEEQYF
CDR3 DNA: TGTGCCACCAGTGATTGGGATGGGGAGGAGCAGTACTTC

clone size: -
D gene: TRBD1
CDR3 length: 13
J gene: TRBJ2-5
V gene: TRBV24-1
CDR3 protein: CATSGGGRETQYF
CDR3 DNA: TGTGCCACCAGTGGAGGGGGCAGGGAGACCCAGTACTTC

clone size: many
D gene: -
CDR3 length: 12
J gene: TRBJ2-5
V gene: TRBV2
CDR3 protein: CASKGGGETQYF
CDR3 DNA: TGTGCCAGCAAAGGGGGGGGAGAGACCCAGTACTTC

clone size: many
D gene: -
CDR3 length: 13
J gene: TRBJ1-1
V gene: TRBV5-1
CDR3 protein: CASSYRDDTEAFF
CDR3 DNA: TGCGCCAGCAGCTACAGGGACGACACTGAAGCTTTCTTT

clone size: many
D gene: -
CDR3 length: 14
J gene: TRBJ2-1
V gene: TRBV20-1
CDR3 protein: CSAKEQVFYNEQFF
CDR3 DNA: TGCAGTGCAAAAGAGCAGGTTTTCTACAATGAGCAGTTCTTC

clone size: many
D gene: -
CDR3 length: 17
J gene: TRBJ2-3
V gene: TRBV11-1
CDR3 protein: CASSAFGRGTSTDTQYF
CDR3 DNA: TGTGCCAGCTCCGCTTTCGGGCGGGGAACTAGCACAGATACGCAGTATTTT

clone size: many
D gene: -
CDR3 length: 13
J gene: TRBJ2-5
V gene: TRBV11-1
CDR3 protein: CASSPDGQETQYF
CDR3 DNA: TGTGCCAGCAGCCCCGACGGACAAGAGACCCAGTACTTC

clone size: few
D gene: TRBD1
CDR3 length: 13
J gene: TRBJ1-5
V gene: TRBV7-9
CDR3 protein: CASSPRDRENQHF
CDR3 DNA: TGTGCCAGCAGCCCAAGGGACAGGGAGAACCAGCATTTT

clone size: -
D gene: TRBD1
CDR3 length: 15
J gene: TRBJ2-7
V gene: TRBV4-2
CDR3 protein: CASSQGQGKGYEQYF
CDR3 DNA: TGTGCCAGCAGCCAAGGACAGGGGAAAGGCTACGAGCAGTACTTC

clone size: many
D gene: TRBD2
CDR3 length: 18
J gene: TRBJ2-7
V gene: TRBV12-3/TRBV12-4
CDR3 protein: CASSLTSGGALGSYEQYF
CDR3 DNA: TGTGCCAGCAGTTTAACTAGCGGGGGGGCCCTAGGGTCCTACGAGCAGTACTTC

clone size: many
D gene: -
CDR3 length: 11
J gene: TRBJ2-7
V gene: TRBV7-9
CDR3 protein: CASRGGDEQYF
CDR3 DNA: TGTGCCAGCAGGGGGGGAGACGAGCAGTACTTC

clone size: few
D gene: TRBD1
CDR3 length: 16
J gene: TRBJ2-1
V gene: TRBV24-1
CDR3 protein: CATSDSGQDFYNEQFF
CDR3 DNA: TGTGCCACCAGTGACTCGGGACAGGATTTCTACAATGAGCAGTTCTTC

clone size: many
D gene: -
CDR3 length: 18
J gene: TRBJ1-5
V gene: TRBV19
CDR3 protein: CASRGRLGSRVGNQPQHF
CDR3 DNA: TGTGCCAGTAGAGGTAGATTGGGTTCCAGGGTCGGCAATCAGCCCCAGCATTTT

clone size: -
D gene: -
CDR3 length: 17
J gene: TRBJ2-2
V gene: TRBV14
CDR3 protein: CASYDQAGTLNTGELFF
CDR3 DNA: TGTGCCAGCTACGATCAAGCCGGGACACTGAACACCGGGGAGCTGTTTTTT

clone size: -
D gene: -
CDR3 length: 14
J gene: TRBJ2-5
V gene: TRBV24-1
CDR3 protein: CATSDPTIEETQYF
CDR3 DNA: TGTGCCACCAGTGATCCTACAATCGAAGAGACCCAGTACTTC

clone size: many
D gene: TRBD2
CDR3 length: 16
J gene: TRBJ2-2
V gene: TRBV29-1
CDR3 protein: CSVGRRVAGYTGELFF
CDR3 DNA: TGCAGCGTTGGGCGCCGGGTAGCGGGTTACACCGGGGAGCTGTTTTTT

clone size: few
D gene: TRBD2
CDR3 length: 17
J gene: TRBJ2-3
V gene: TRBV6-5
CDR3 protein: CASSYSLSGGAADTQYF
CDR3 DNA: TGTGCCAGCAGTTACTCGCTTAGCGGGGGGGCCGCAGATACGCAGTATTTT